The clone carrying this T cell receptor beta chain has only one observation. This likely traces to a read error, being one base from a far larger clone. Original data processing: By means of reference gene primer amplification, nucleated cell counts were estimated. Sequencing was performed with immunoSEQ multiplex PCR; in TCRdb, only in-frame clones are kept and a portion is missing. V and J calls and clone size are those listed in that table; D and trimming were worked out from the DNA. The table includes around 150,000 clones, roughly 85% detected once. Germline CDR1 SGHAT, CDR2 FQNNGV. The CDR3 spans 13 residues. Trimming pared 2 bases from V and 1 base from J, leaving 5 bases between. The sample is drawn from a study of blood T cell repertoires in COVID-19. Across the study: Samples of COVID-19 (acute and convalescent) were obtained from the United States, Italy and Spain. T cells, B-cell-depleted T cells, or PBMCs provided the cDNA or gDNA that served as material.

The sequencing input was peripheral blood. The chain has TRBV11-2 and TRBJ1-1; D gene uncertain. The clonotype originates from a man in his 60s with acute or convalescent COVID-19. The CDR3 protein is CASSLTENTEAFF. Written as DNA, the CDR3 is TGTGCCAGCAGCTTAACAGAGAACACTGAAGCTTTCTTT.